A single TCR beta chain is shown here with its context. Its antigen is as yet unknown. This sample stems from a study of T cell responses to AZD1222 COVID-19 vaccine. Findings and caveats of the study: Sampling that yielded the repertoires occurred only after the peak T cell response. The study reported that nearly half of spike-specific TCRs target unmutated variant regions. Spike-wide vaccine-associated CD4 TCRs dominated at 160-218 and 743-854. Baseline antibody screening turned up just 6 or 7 seropositive AZD1222 recipients.

The table came from immunoSEQ multiplex PCR; TCRdb's copy has only in-frame clones and leaves some out. Of about 39,000 clones listed, just over 85% were seen once; the top ten hold roughly 29%. The source of this sequence is an adult who received the MenACWY meningococcal vaccine as a control. Sequences were derived from peripheral blood, sampled 28 days after the second dose of the MenACWY control vaccine.

In DNA form, the CDR3 reads TGTGCCAGCTCAGACACCAGCTCCTACGAGCAGTACTTC. This gives the protein CASSDTSSYEQYF. The chain employs TRBV18 and TRBJ2-7; no clear D gene. CDR1 and CDR2 (germline): KGHSH, LQKENI. CDR3 size: 13 residues. The V end lost 5 bases, the J end lost 0 bases, and 8 bases lay between the germline ends.